This T cell receptor (beta chain) is drawn from a study of T cell repertoires in cytomegalovirus infection. TCRdb processed the reads anew with MiXCR; each CDR3 protein has one entry. The data contain under 850,000 distinct CDR3 sequences, 35% to 40% of them singletons. Per the germline V gene, CDR1 is SNHLY and CDR2 is FYNNEI. V was clipped by 6 bases and J by 0 bases, with 11 bases between them. This CDR3 is built from 14 residues. The origin of this receptor is a human donor in good health (CMV status not recorded). Some clones in this sample may be carry-over from other donors' samples. Source material: PBMCs. This chain uses TRBV2 with TRBJ1-1, with no clear D. CDR3 DNA sequence: TGTGCCAGCAGCCCAGGAACCATGAACACTGAAGCTTTCTTT. Its translation is CASSPGTMNTEAFF.